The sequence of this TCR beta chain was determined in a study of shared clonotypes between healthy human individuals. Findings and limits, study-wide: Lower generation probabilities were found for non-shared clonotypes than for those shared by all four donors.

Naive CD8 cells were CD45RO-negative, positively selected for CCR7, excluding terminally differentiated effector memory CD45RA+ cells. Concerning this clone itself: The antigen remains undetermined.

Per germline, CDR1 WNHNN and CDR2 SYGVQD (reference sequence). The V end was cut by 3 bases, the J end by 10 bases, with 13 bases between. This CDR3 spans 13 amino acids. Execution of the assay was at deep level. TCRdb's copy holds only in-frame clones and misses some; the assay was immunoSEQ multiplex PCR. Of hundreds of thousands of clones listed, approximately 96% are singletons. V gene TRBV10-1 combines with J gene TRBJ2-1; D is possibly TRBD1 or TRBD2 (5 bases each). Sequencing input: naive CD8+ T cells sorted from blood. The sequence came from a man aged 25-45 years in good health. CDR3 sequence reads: CASSDIGGGEQFF. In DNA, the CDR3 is TGCGCCAGCAGTGACATCGGTGGGGGAGAGCAGTTCTTC.